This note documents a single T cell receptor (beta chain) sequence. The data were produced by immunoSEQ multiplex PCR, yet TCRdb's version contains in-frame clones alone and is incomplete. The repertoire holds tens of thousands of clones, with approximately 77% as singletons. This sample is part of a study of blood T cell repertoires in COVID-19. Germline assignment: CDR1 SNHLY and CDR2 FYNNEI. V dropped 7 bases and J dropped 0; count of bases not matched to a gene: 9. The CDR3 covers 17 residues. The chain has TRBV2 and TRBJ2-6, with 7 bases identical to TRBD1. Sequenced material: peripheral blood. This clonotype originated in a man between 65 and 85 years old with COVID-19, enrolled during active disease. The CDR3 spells CASMGTALLSGANVLTF. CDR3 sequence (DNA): TGTGCCAGCATGGGGACAGCTTTACTCTCTGGGGCCAACGTCCTGACTTTC.